The 27 T cell receptor beta chains presented below share a single source sample, sequenced in a study of OX40 agonist ivuxolimab in advanced cancers. The method was immunoSEQ multiplex PCR; TCRdb's version includes in-frame clones alone and lacks a portion of them. The data contain about 75,000 clones, approximately 90% of them singletons. The input for sequencing was CD4+ or CD8+ T cells sorted from blood, taken in a trial of the OX40 agonist ivuxolimab. The source is an adult with an advanced solid tumor such as melanoma, head and neck, liver or kidney cancer.

The chain couples TRBV6-1 to TRBJ2-7; D uncertain. The V gene lost 6 bases and the J gene lost 0 bases, with 12 bases spanning the gap. The germline gives CDR1 MNHNS, CDR2 SASEGT. The CDR3 runs to 14 residues. The CDR3, as DNA: TGTGCCAGCAGCCCCGGACGGTTCTCCTACGAGCAGTACTTC. Encoded protein: CASSPGRFSYEQYF.

This chain links TRBV7-9 with TRBJ2-3; D remains unclear. Germline CDR1 reads SEHNR; CDR2 reads FQNEAQ (reference sequence). Trimming stripped 0 bases from V and 3 bases from J, with 4 bases between. The CDR3 runs 13 residues. The CDR3 region is CASSLAQTDTQYF. The CDR3 DNA reads TGTGCCAGCAGCTTAGCCCAGACAGATACGCAGTATTTT.

The J gene is TRBJ2-7, the V gene TRBV18, with 9 bases lining up with TRBD1. Per the germline V gene, CDR1 is KGHSH and CDR2 is LQKENI. This CDR3 is 13 amino acids long. V shed 5 bases and J 5 bases; nucleotides not matched to a gene: 4. The chain's CDR3 is CASSRDRADEQYF. The CDR3 DNA sequence: TGTGCCAGCTCAAGGGACAGGGCCGACGAGCAGTACTTC.

The V and J genes are TRBV30 and TRBJ1-6, with a possible D match to TRBD1 (5 bases). V was cut by 5 bases and J by 6 bases, with 11 bases left in between. This CDR3 is built from 13 residues. Germline CDR1 and CDR2: GTSNPN and SVGIG (reference sequence). As DNA, the CDR3 is TGTGCCTGGGCCCCCCAGGGTAATTCACCCCTCCACTTT. Translating it yields CAWAPQGNSPLHF.

The rearrangement joins TRBV7-2 to TRBJ2-3; D is uncertain. CDR3 length: 15 residues. The V and J ends lost 1 base and 4 bases respectively, with 12 bases between them. Germline values: CDR1 SGHTA, CDR2 FQGNSA. The CDR3 region is CASSLGWGRADTQYF. CDR3 bases: TGTGCCAGCAGCTTAGGTTGGGGTAGGGCAGATACGCAGTATTTT.

The V call is TRBV30, the J call TRBJ2-7, with TRBD2 identical over 8 bases. Trimming removed 2 bases from V and 5 bases from J; junction bases left unmatched: 2. CDR1 and CDR2 (germline): GTSNPN, SVGIG (reference sequence). The CDR3 runs to 12 residues. In DNA form, the CDR3 reads TGTGCCTGGAGTCGGGGGGGGCACGAGCAGTACTTC. Residues: CAWSRGGHEQYF.

The V call is TRBV5-1, the J call TRBJ2-7; either TRBD1 or TRBD2 may fit D (5 bases each). Trimming took 3 bases from V and 6 from J, leaving 13 bases between them. From germline, CDR1 is SGHRS and CDR2 YFSETQ. The CDR3 contains 13 residues. The chain's CDR3 is CASSYRDGLEQYF. The CDR3 DNA sequence: TGCGCCAGCAGCTACCGGGACGGCCTCGAGCAGTACTTC.

The chain is built from TRBV5-1 and TRBJ1-4; maybe TRBD1 (5 bases). This CDR3 contains 15 residues. Trimming stripped 0 bases from V and 10 bases from J, with 16 bases between. Germline V CDR1 and CDR2: SGHRS, YFSETQ. CDR3 loop: CASSLGGGKDAKLFF. The DNA of the CDR3 is TGCGCCAGCAGCTTGGGGGGCGGCAAGGACGCAAAACTGTTTTTT.

The chain links TRBV5-6 to TRBJ2-2, with D uncertain. Trimming removed 4 bases at V and 1 base at J, with 11 bases between. The CDR3 runs to 15 residues. Germline loops: CDR1 SGHDT, CDR2 YYEEEE. CDR3 region: CASSLGLMNTGELFF. CDR3 nucleotides: TGTGCCAGCAGCCTAGGGCTAATGAACACCGGGGAGCTGTTTTTT.

This chain connects TRBV30 to TRBJ1-4; D not resolved. The germline V and J ends were trimmed by 2 bases and 3 bases, with 7 bases remaining between them. CDR3 length: 13 amino acids. CDR1 and CDR2 from the germline V gene are GTSNPN and SVGIG (reference sequence). Here the CDR3 reads CAWSRAPNEKLFF. The CDR3 nucleotides read TGTGCCTGGAGTCGGGCGCCTAATGAAAAACTGTTTTTT.

This clone was recorded a few times. Other DNA sequences in the same sample also yield this CDR3. The rearrangement links TRBV5-8 to TRBJ1-5, with D possibly TRBD1 on 5 matching bases. This CDR3 has 15 residues. The germline V and J ends were trimmed by 0 bases and 7 bases, with 14 bases remaining between them. Germline loops: CDR1 SGHTS, CDR2 YDEGEE. CDR3 sequence: CASSLGQGFRQPQHF. The CDR3 nucleotides are TGTGCCAGCAGCTTGGGGCAGGGTTTTAGGCAGCCCCAGCATTTT. Full variable domain (missing parts from reference TRBV5-8 and TRBJ1-5): EAGVTQSPTHLIKTRGQQATLRCSPISGHTSVYWYQQALGLGLQFLLWYDEGEERNRGNFPPRFSGRQFPNYSSELNVNALELEDSALYLCASSLGQGFRQPQHFGDGTRLSIL.

V gene TRBV19 combines with J gene TRBJ2-3; 8 bases fit TRBD2. V lost 5 bases and J lost 5; bases outside the gene matches: 9. The germline V gene has CDR1 LNHDA and CDR2 SQIVND (reference sequence). This CDR3 contains 15 residues. The CDR3 DNA sequence: TGTGCCAGTAGTCTCCGGGGGGGCGGAGGAGATACGCAGTATTTT. This encodes CASSLRGGGGDTQYF.

This clone was observed once. The V and J genes are TRBV18 and TRBJ2-5; 9 positions match TRBD1. V dropped 1 base and J dropped 5; count of bases not matched to a gene: 8. The CDR3 has 16 residues. CDR1 and CDR2 from the germline V gene are KGHSH and LQKENI. Written as DNA, the CDR3 is TGTGCCAGCTCACCACTAGCACAGGGGGCTCGGGAGACCCAGTACTTC. Amino acids: CASSPLAQGARETQYF.

The V gene is TRBV7-9, the J gene TRBJ2-1; TRBD1 is a possible D gene (5 bases). The germline gives CDR1 SEHNR, CDR2 FQNEAQ (reference sequence). V dropped 1 base and J dropped 4 bases, with 11 bases sitting between them. This CDR3 comprises 15 residues. The CDR3 loop is CASSLGSGHYNEQFF. In nucleotides, the CDR3 is TGTGCCAGCAGCTTAGGTTCAGGGCATTACAATGAGCAGTTCTTC.

The CDR3: CASSYVPHNSPLHF. The CDR3, as DNA: TGTGCCAGCAGTTATGTACCCCATAATTCACCCCTCCACTTT. This chain uses TRBV6-6 with TRBJ1-6; D unresolved. The CDR3 has 14 amino acids. Trimming left V 3 bases short and J 5 bases short, with 8 bases between. Germline V gene data show CDR1 as MNHNY and CDR2 as SVGAGI (reference sequence).

This chain connects TRBV29-1 to TRBJ2-7; D tentatively fits TRBD1 or TRBD2 (6 bases each). Germline CDR1 and CDR2: SQVTM and ANQGSEA. Trimming took 7 bases from V and 6 from J, leaving 16 bases between them. CDR3 length: 12 amino acids. CDR3 amino acids: CSAGAGDGEQYF. The CDR3 region has the DNA TGCAGCGCGGGAGCAGGGGATGGCGAGCAGTACTTC.

This chain joins TRBV6-5 and TRBJ2-7; 9 bases fit TRBD1. The CDR3 covers 15 residues. V lost 3 bases and J lost 5; bases outside the gene matches: 8. CDR1 and CDR2 from the germline V gene are MNHEY and SVGAGI. This chain's CDR3 is CASSYSRQGVHEQYF. In DNA form, the CDR3 reads TGTGCCAGCAGTTATAGTCGACAGGGGGTGCACGAGCAGTACTTC.

This clone has a handful of counts. CDR3 protein: CAAGTGYSNQPQHF. CDR3 coding DNA: TGTGCCGCGGGGACAGGGTATAGCAATCAGCCCCAGCATTTT. This chain joins TRBV2 and TRBJ1-5; the match to TRBD1 covers 9 bases. This CDR3 has 14 amino acids. Per the germline V gene, CDR1 is SNHLY and CDR2 is FYNNEI. V lost 11 bases and J lost 0; bases outside the gene matches: 5.

DNA of the CDR3: TGCGCCAGCAGCTTGGCTCAGATAGAGACCCAGTACTTC. It translates to CASSLAQIETQYF. The V gene is TRBV5-1, the J gene TRBJ2-5; no clear D gene. V shed 0 bases and J shed 4 bases, with 7 bases lying between them. The CDR3 has 13 residues. Germline values: CDR1 SGHRS, CDR2 YFSETQ. The full variable domain, its missing parts supplied by reference TRBV5-1 and TRBJ2-5, is KAGVTQTPRYLIKTRGQQVTLSCSPISGHRSVSWYQQTPGQGLQFLFEYFSETQRNKGNFPGRFSGRQFSNSRSEMNVSTLELGDSALYLCASSLAQIETQYFGPGTRLLVL.

This clone was found a few times. This chain connects TRBV5-1 to TRBJ2-7, with 9 bases matching TRBD2. Germline V gene sequence: CDR1 SGHRS, CDR2 YFSETQ. The trim removed 6 bases at V and 2 bases at J, leaving 12 bases unmatched. The CDR3 covers 16 residues. The CDR3 here is CASKYQWAGGTYEQYF. In nucleotides, the CDR3 is TGCGCCAGCAAGTACCAATGGGCGGGGGGGACCTACGAGCAGTACTTC.

The V and J genes are TRBV14 and TRBJ1-1; D not certain. V lost 0 bases and J lost 4, with 9 bases in between. The CDR3 loop spans 14 amino acids. CDR1 SGHDN and CDR2 FVKESK come from the germline V gene. CDR3 amino acids: CASSQDPGGTEAFF. Written as DNA, the CDR3 is TGTGCCAGCAGCCAAGACCCAGGAGGCACTGAAGCTTTCTTT.

The CDR3 DNA is TGCGCCAGCAGTGAAACCGACAGGGCGAACACTGAAGCTTTCTTT. Protein: CASSETDRANTEAFF. The chain joins TRBV10-1 to TRBJ1-1; 7 bases match TRBD1. The CDR3 sequence is 15 residues long. CDR1 and CDR2 (germline): WNHNN, SYGVQD (reference sequence). Losses at the gene ends were 3 bases for V and 1 base for J; bases not matched to a gene: 5.

V is TRBV30 and J is TRBJ2-3; D could derive from TRBD1 or TRBD2 (5 bases each). Germline values: CDR1 GTSNPN, CDR2 SVGIG (reference sequence). Trimming pared 7 bases from V and 3 bases from J, leaving 20 bases between. The CDR3 runs to 15 residues. In DNA, the CDR3 is TGTGCCTTCCGGGACCCCGAAGGTGGGACAGATACGCAGTATTTT. This gives the protein CAFRDPEGGTDTQYF.

This sequence joins TRBV27 and TRBJ2-3; D might be TRBD1 (6 bases). This CDR3 has 19 amino acids. CDR1 and CDR2 (germline): MNHEY, SMNVEV (reference sequence). Trimming took 0 bases from V and 3 from J, leaving 22 bases between them. Here the CDR3 reads CASSLSTFPGTSRTDTQYF. For the CDR3, the DNA is TGTGCCAGCAGTTTATCGACATTCCCGGGGACAAGTAGGACAGATACGCAGTATTTT.

The V gene is TRBV6-5, the J gene TRBJ2-5; 8 positions match TRBD2. The CDR3 has 16 amino acids. V trimming: 2 bases; J trimming: 7 bases; junction bases outside the gene matches: 12. Germline V gene sequence: CDR1 MNHEY, CDR2 SVGAGI. CDR3 loop: CASSYGTSGRAGTQYF. CDR3 nucleotide sequence: TGTGCCAGCAGTTACGGAACTAGCGGAAGAGCAGGGACCCAGTACTTC.

The rearrangement joins TRBV30 to TRBJ2-7, with D hard to call. The CDR3 is 10 amino acids. V was clipped by 5 bases and J by 3 bases, with 5 bases between them. Germline lookup yields CDR1 GTSNPN and CDR2 SVGIG (reference sequence). The DNA of the CDR3 is TGTGCCTGGGGAAACTACGAGCAGTACTTC. The encoded protein is CAWGNYEQYF.

The chain uses TRBV4-3 and TRBJ1-1; no clear D. V lost 0 bases to trimming and J lost 2 bases, with 16 bases between them. This CDR3 spans 17 amino acids. CDR1 and CDR2 from the germline V gene are LGHNA and YSLEER. CDR3 in amino acids: CASSQDIGEWGNTEAFF. In nucleotides, the CDR3 is TGCGCCAGCAGCCAAGATATTGGGGAATGGGGTAACACTGAAGCTTTCTTT.